The rows below give T cell receptor beta chains drawn from one sample of a study of blood T cell repertoires in COVID-19. Some clones are missing from TCRdb's copy, which holds only in-frame ones; the method was immunoSEQ multiplex PCR. The sample shows approximately 100,000 clones, 80% to 95% of them seen only once. Sequences were obtained from peripheral blood. These receptors all come from a man between 60 and 75 years old with acute or convalescent COVID-19. Each CDR3 is given with its conserved first and last residue. Fields, in order: D gene, J gene, V gene, clone size, CDR3 DNA, CDR3 protein. A D gene is named only where the DNA matches it firmly. Clone size is stated in some rows and not others, as once, few, many or a class when expanded.

D: .; J: TRBJ1-5; V: TRBV5-5; size: .; DNA: TGTGCCAGCAGCTTGCGGGATAGCAATCAGCCCCAGCATTTT; CDR3: CASSLRDSNQPQHF
D: TRBD1; J: TRBJ1-2; V: TRBV24-1; size: .; DNA: TGTGCCACCAGTGATGGGACAGACTATGGCTACACCTTC; CDR3: CATSDGTDYGYTF
D: TRBD2; J: TRBJ2-5; V: TRBV7-3; size: .; DNA: TGTGCCAGCAGCCCCGGGACTAGCAGAGAAGAGACCCAGTACTTC; CDR3: CASSPGTSREETQYF
D: .; J: TRBJ2-2; V: TRBV7-6; size: .; DNA: TGTGCCAGCAGCTCCCAATGGGCGGGAAGGAACACCGGGGAGCTGTTTTTT; CDR3: CASSSQWAGRNTGELFF
D: .; J: TRBJ1-4; V: TRBV27; size: .; DNA: TGTGCCAGCAGTCCAACAGGGTGGGGAGAAAAACTGTTTTTT; CDR3: CASSPTGWGEKLFF
D: TRBD1; J: TRBJ1-6; V: TRBV10-3; size: once; DNA: TGTGCCATCAACGAGGACAGGGGCGTCTCACCCCTCCACTTT; CDR3: CAINEDRGVSPLHF
D: .; J: TRBJ1-2; V: TRBV5-4; size: .; DNA: TGTGCCAGCAGCTTTCCAGATCCTGACTATGGCTACACCTTC; CDR3: CASSFPDPDYGYTF
D: TRBD2; J: TRBJ2-2; V: TRBV11-2; size: .; DNA: TGTGCCAGCAGCTTATTTGCGGGAGTGCCCGGGGAGCTGTTTTTT; CDR3: CASSLFAGVPGELFF
D: TRBD2; J: TRBJ2-1; V: TRBV5-1; size: .; DNA: TGCGCCAGCAGCCTGGGACTAGCGGGAGTCAATGAGCAGTTCTTC; CDR3: CASSLGLAGVNEQFF
D: .; J: TRBJ2-7; V: TRBV2; size: .; DNA: TGTGCCAGCAGTCGAGGCGTCCCCTACGAGCAGTACTTC; CDR3: CASSRGVPYEQYF
D: .; J: TRBJ2-1; V: TRBV10-3; size: .; DNA: TGTGCCATCAGTCCAACTACTAGAGCGCCACAAATTGAGCAGTTCTTC; CDR3: CAISPTTRAPQIEQFF
D: .; J: TRBJ2-3; V: TRBV28; size: .; DNA: TGTGCCAGCAATCGCAGGGGAAATTCGCAGTATTTT; CDR3: CASNRRGNSQYF
D: TRBD2; J: TRBJ2-1; V: TRBV7-9; size: .; DNA: TGTGCCAGCAGCTTAGGAGCGTCTAGCGGGAGTTATGGCTATGAGCAGTTCTTC; CDR3: CASSLGASSGSYGYEQFF
D: TRBD1; J: TRBJ2-7; V: TRBV2; size: .; DNA: TGTGCCAGTTGTCGGGAGACAGGGGCCTCGGAGCAGTACTTC; CDR3: CASCRETGASEQYF
D: .; J: TRBJ2-1; V: TRBV29-1; size: .; DNA: TGCAGCGTTGACTCGGGCAGAGCGGTGGGGGAGCAGTTCTTC; CDR3: CSVDSGRAVGEQFF
D: TRBD2; J: TRBJ2-1; V: TRBV28; size: .; DNA: TGTGCCAGCATCCCGAGGGGTAGCGGGAGGGCCGGTGAGCAGTTCTTC; CDR3: CASIPRGSGRAGEQFF
D: TRBD1; J: TRBJ2-6; V: TRBV27; size: .; DNA: TGTGCCAGCAGTTTATCGATAAGGAGGACAGGGTTCCCCGTCTCTGGGGCCAACGTCCTGACTTTC; CDR3: CASSLSIRRTGFPVSGANVLTF
D: TRBD2; J: TRBJ2-1; V: TRBV5-4; size: few; DNA: TGTGCCAGCAGCTTGGTAGCGGGAGTGTACAATGAGCAGTTCTTC; CDR3: CASSLVAGVYNEQFF
D: TRBD2; J: TRBJ2-3; V: TRBV19; size: .; DNA: TGTGCCAGTAGCACACCGGGACTAGCGGGAGAAGGAGATACGCAGTATTTT; CDR3: CASSTPGLAGEGDTQYF
D: TRBD1; J: TRBJ1-3; V: TRBV11-2; size: .; DNA: TGTGCCAGCAGCTTAGTACCGGGACAGCTTGGAAACACCATATATTTT; CDR3: CASSLVPGQLGNTIYF
D: TRBD1; J: TRBJ2-3; V: TRBV5-1; size: .; DNA: TGCGCCAGCAGCTTGGTAGGGACAGGGAACACAGATACGCAGTATTTT; CDR3: CASSLVGTGNTDTQYF
D: .; J: TRBJ2-5; V: TRBV4-1; size: .; DNA: TGCGCCAGCAGCCAAGATGGGAGGTCGGGGGAGACCCAGTACTTC; CDR3: CASSQDGRSGETQYF
D: TRBD2; J: TRBJ2-7; V: TRBV5-1; size: .; DNA: TGCGCCAGCAGCTTGGCAGGCTGGCAAGGGCGGGAGTACTCCTACGAGCAGTACTTC; CDR3: CASSLAGWQGREYSYEQYF
D: TRBD2; J: TRBJ2-7; V: TRBV7-3; size: .; DNA: TGTGCCAGCAGCCCCCAGGGAGGGGTCCTCGAGCAGTACTTC; CDR3: CASSPQGGVLEQYF
D: TRBD2; J: TRBJ2-5; V: TRBV4-1; size: .; DNA: TGCGCCAGCAGCCAAGGGAGGGGACTAGCGGGAGAAGAGACCCAGTACTTC; CDR3: CASSQGRGLAGEETQYF
D: .; J: TRBJ1-6; V: TRBV24-1; size: .; DNA: TGTGCCACCCGGGGGGGTAATTCACCCCTCCACTTT; CDR3: CATRGGNSPLHF
D: .; J: TRBJ2-1; V: TRBV5-1; size: .; DNA: TGCGCCAGCAGCTTGGCCTATAGGAACCGAGGGCAGTTCTTC; CDR3: CASSLAYRNRGQFF
D: .; J: TRBJ1-5; V: TRBV4-1; size: .; DNA: TGCGCCAGCAGCCAAGAATTCGAGAGTCAGCCCCAGCATTTT; CDR3: CASSQEFESQPQHF
D: TRBD2; J: TRBJ2-1; V: TRBV29-1; size: .; DNA: TGCAGCGTTGGGGGGACTAGCGGAACAAATGAGCAGTTCTTC; CDR3: CSVGGTSGTNEQFF
D: .; J: TRBJ1-1; V: TRBV7-9; size: .; DNA: TGTGCCAGCAGCTTAGAAGGGGGAGAAGCTTTCTTT; CDR3: CASSLEGGEAFF
D: .; J: TRBJ1-6; V: TRBV19; size: .; DNA: TGTGCCAGTAGTATTGGCCCCAGACAGAATTCACCCCTCCACTTT; CDR3: CASSIGPRQNSPLHF
D: .; J: TRBJ1-4; V: TRBV21-1; size: .; DNA: TGTGCCAGCAAAACTTCGGGACAGGGGAATCGGGGGAATGAAAAACTGTTTTTT; CDR3: CASKTSGQGNRGNEKLFF
D: TRBD2; J: TRBJ2-1; V: TRBV11-3; size: few; DNA: TGTGCCAGCAGCTTAGGGGCCCCCGGGGTAGCGGGAGTCGACAATGAGCAGTTCTTC; CDR3: CASSLGAPGVAGVDNEQFF
D: TRBD1; J: TRBJ1-4; V: TRBV2; size: .; DNA: TGTGCCAGCAGCTCAGGGGGCCGGGGAGATGAAAAACTGTTTTTT; CDR3: CASSSGGRGDEKLFF
D: TRBD1; J: TRBJ1-1; V: TRBV30; size: once; DNA: TGTGCCTGGAGTGGGTGGGGGACAGACCTCATGAACACTGAAGCTTTCTTT; CDR3: CAWSGWGTDLMNTEAFF
D: .; J: TRBJ2-3; V: TRBV2; size: .; DNA: TGTGCCAGCAGCGCTAACGAGGGAGATACGCAGTATTTT; CDR3: CASSANEGDTQYF
D: TRBD2; J: TRBJ2-5; V: TRBV5-1; size: .; DNA: TGCGCCAGCAGCTTGAGGGGACTGGGGGGGGAGACCCAGTACTTC; CDR3: CASSLRGLGGETQYF
D: .; J: TRBJ2-5; V: TRBV15; size: .; DNA: TGTGCCACCAGCAGAGAACGGCTGGGCCTCCAAGAGACCCAGTACTTC; CDR3: CATSRERLGLQETQYF
D: TRBD1; J: TRBJ1-2; V: TRBV30; size: .; DNA: TGTGCCGTATTAAAACAGGGGGCGTATGGCTACACCTTC; CDR3: CAVLKQGAYGYTF
D: TRBD2; J: TRBJ2-1; V: TRBV6-1; size: .; DNA: TGTGCCAGCAGTGAAGAAGCGGGAGGGCCTTGGATTCTCTTC; CDR3: CASSEEAGGPWILF
D: .; J: TRBJ2-3; V: TRBV12-3/TRBV12-4; size: .; DNA: TGTGCCAGCAGTCTCACTCGGGATACGCAGTATTTT; CDR3: CASSLTRDTQYF
D: TRBD1; J: TRBJ1-1; V: TRBV5-1; size: .; DNA: TGCGCCAGCAGCTTGACAGGGGACACTGAAGCTTTCTTT; CDR3: CASSLTGDTEAFF
D: TRBD1; J: TRBJ1-1; V: TRBV28; size: .; DNA: TGTGCCAGCAGTAATACCAGGGGGCGAGGCACTGAAGCTTTCTTT; CDR3: CASSNTRGRGTEAFF
D: .; J: TRBJ2-2; V: TRBV13; size: .; DNA: TGTGCCAGCAGCTTAGGTGGGAGGCAGCCCACCGGGGAGCTGTTTTTT; CDR3: CASSLGGRQPTGELFF
D: TRBD1; J: TRBJ1-1; V: TRBV6-6; size: .; DNA: TGTGCCAGCAGTTACTCACAGGGGAGAACTGAAGCTTTCTTT; CDR3: CASSYSQGRTEAFF
D: .; J: TRBJ1-2; V: TRBV6-5; size: .; DNA: TGTGCCAGCATTGGTTCTCGGGTAGGCTACACCTTC; CDR3: CASIGSRVGYTF
D: .; J: TRBJ2-3; V: TRBV11-2; size: once; DNA: TGTGCCAGCAGCCCCAGGGGAAGCACAGATACGCAGTATTTT; CDR3: CASSPRGSTDTQYF
D: .; J: TRBJ1-5; V: TRBV27; size: once; DNA: TGTGCCAGCAGCCGGACAGTTTATGGTCAGCCCCAGCATTTT; CDR3: CASSRTVYGQPQHF
D: TRBD2; J: TRBJ2-3; V: TRBV10-2; size: .; DNA: TGCGCCAGCAGGGTGACTAGCGGGACGACAGATACGCAGTATTTT; CDR3: CASRVTSGTTDTQYF
D: .; J: TRBJ1-1; V: TRBV19; size: once; DNA: TGTGCCAGTAGTATAGCGGTTCGGAGGAAGAACACTGAAGCTTTCTTT; CDR3: CASSIAVRRKNTEAFF
D: TRBD2; J: TRBJ2-5; V: TRBV24-1; size: .; DNA: TGTGCCACCAGTGATTTTTGGGCCGGGGGGGGCCAAGAGACCCAGTACTTC; CDR3: CATSDFWAGGGQETQYF
D: .; J: TRBJ2-1; V: TRBV4-1; size: once; DNA: TGCGCCAGCAGCCTCGTACCTATCGGGAGCAATGAGCAGTTCTTC; CDR3: CASSLVPIGSNEQFF